Following are 20 T cell receptor beta chains from one sample sequenced in a study of blood T cell repertoires in COVID-19. Generated by immunoSEQ multiplex PCR, the TCRdb table keeps only in-frame clones and is missing some. This sample has 200,000 to 300,000 clones, with 86% found just once. The sequenced sample was PBMCs or T cells enriched from blood (not recorded which). Every receptor here comes from a woman aged 18 to 35 who had recovered from COVID-19.

The chain links TRBV3-1 (or the pseudogene TRBV3-2) to TRBJ2-5; TRBD1 agrees at 8 bases. After removal of 8 bases from V and 1 base from J, the junction contained 3 bases not matched to a gene. Germline V gene data show CDR1 as LGHDT and CDR2 as YNNKEL (reference sequence). This CDR3 is built from 13 residues. The CDR3 DNA reads as TGTGCCAGCGGACAGGGCCCCCAAGAGACCCAGTACTTC. Translation: CASGQGPQETQYF.

The V gene is TRBV7-2, the J gene TRBJ2-3; no clear D. The CDR3 is 12 amino acids. The germline V gene encodes CDR1 SGHTA and CDR2 FQGNSA. Trimming removed 4 bases at V and 8 bases at J, with 10 bases between. CDR3 nucleotides: TGTGCCAGCAGCTCGACTCCTGGTACGCAGTATTTT. Its protein product is CASSSTPGTQYF.

The chain links TRBV27 to TRBJ2-7; 9 nucleotides match TRBD2. CDR3 length equals 16 residues. The germline V gene encodes CDR1 MNHEY and CDR2 SMNVEV (reference sequence). V lost 5 bases and J lost 3; bases outside the gene matches: 11. The CDR3 loop reads CASSIKSGGSVYEQYF. DNA for the CDR3: TGTGCCAGCAGTATAAAAAGCGGGGGGAGCGTCTACGAGCAGTACTTC.

V gene TRBV11-3 combines with J gene TRBJ2-2; 14 nucleotides line up with TRBD2. The J segment lost 3 bases and the V segment lost 0 bases, leaving 6 bases of the junction unmatched. This CDR3 is 19 amino acids long. Germline loops: CDR1 SGHNT, CDR2 YENEEA. CDR3 region: CASSLETSGRDADTGELFF. The CDR3 coding sequence is TGTGCCAGCAGCTTAGAGACTAGCGGGAGGGACGCTGACACCGGGGAGCTGTTTTTT.

The chain's CDR3 is CASSLVTGRDTDTQYF. The CDR3 DNA follows: TGCGCCAGCAGCTTAGTGACTGGCAGGGATACAGATACGCAGTATTTT. This chain links TRBV10-1 with TRBJ2-3; perhaps TRBD1 as D (5 bases). V shed 6 bases and J shed 3 bases, with 19 bases lying between them. The CDR3 contains 16 residues. Per the germline V gene, CDR1 is WNHNN and CDR2 is SYGVQD (reference sequence).

The V and J genes are TRBV18 and TRBJ2-5; 8 bases line up with TRBD2. V lost 5 bases to trimming and J lost 9 bases; unmatched junction nucleotides: 5. CDR1 is KGHSH and CDR2 is LQKENI in the germline V gene. The CDR3 covers 12 residues. The CDR3 nucleotides read TGTGCCAGCTCAGCGGGACTAGTGGCCCAGTACTTC. Translating gives CASSAGLVAQYF.

The rearrangement links TRBV6-6 to TRBJ1-2; 10 bases match TRBD1. The CDR3 sequence is 16 residues long. Germline CDR1 and CDR2: MNHNY and SVGAGI (reference sequence). After removal of 0 bases from V and 4 bases from J, the junction contained 5 bases not matched to a gene. CDR3 in amino acids: CASSYSGTGAPYGYTF. CDR3 DNA sequence: TGTGCCAGCAGTTACTCCGGGACAGGGGCACCCTATGGCTACACCTTC.

For the CDR3, the DNA is TGTGCCAGCAACCCCCAGGGATACGAGCAGTACTTC. It codes for CASNPQGYEQYF. The V and J genes are TRBV7-9 and TRBJ2-7; a weak D match, TRBD1 (5 bases). Germline V gives CDR1 SEHNR, CDR2 FQNEAQ (reference sequence). This CDR3 has 12 amino acids. Trimming stripped 7 bases from V and 4 bases from J, with 11 bases between.

This sequence joins TRBV28 and TRBJ2-3, with 12 bases identical to TRBD2. V shed 2 bases and J 4 bases; nucleotides not matched to a gene: 10. CDR1 is MDHEN, CDR2 SYDVKM, per germline. This CDR3 spans 18 amino acids. The DNA of the CDR3 is TGTGCCAGCAGTTTAGGCTCTGGACTAGCGGGATTAGCAGATACGCAGTATTTT. This gives the protein CASSLGSGLAGLADTQYF.

CDR3 bases: TGTGCCAGCAGCTTAACAGCGGGGTCCTACAATGAGCAGTTCTTC. It translates to CASSLTAGSYNEQFF. The V gene is TRBV7-9, the J gene TRBJ2-1, with TRBD2 matching 7 bases. V shed 2 bases, J shed 1 base, and the junction held 2 bases outside the gene matches. The CDR3 sequence is 15 residues long. Germline loops: CDR1 SEHNR, CDR2 FQNEAQ (reference sequence).

This rearrangement joins TRBV15 to TRBJ1-2; no definite D call. V gave up 0 bases and J gave up 4 bases, with 15 bases separating them. In germline, CDR1 is LNHNV, CDR2 YYDKDF (reference sequence). The CDR3 is made up of 16 amino acids. CDR3 DNA sequence: TGTGCCACCAGCAGAGATAATTGGCAGGCACGCTATGGCTACACCTTC. Translation gives CATSRDNWQARYGYTF.

This chain's CDR3 is CASSQVLRQGNNEQFF. CDR3 coding DNA: TGCGCCAGCAGCCAAGTTTTAAGGCAGGGGAACAATGAGCAGTTCTTC. V gene TRBV4-1 combines with J gene TRBJ2-1; weak D call: TRBD1 (6 bases). This CDR3 is built from 16 residues. CDR1 is MGHRA and CDR2 is YSYEKL in the germline V gene. V lost 1 base to trimming and J lost 5 bases, with 15 bases between them.

This chain joins TRBV25-1 and TRBJ2-2, with a possible D match to TRBD2 (6 bases). The ends were cut back, 7 bases at V and 5 bases at J, with 11 bases in the middle. The CDR3 totals 13 residues. Germline V lookup: CDR1 MGHDK, CDR2 SYGVNS. CDR3 residues: CASKEGITGELFF. DNA for the CDR3: TGTGCCAGCAAGGAGGGAATTACCGGGGAGCTGTTTTTT.

The V gene is TRBV6-2 or TRBV6-3, the J gene TRBJ2-3; D unclear. The CDR3 spans 13 residues. V was pared by 6 bases and J by 2 bases, with 9 bases between. Germline CDR1 is MNHEY and CDR2 is SVGEGT. CDR3 sequence (DNA): TGTGCCAGCAGCCGGGTAGCCACAGATACGCAGTATTTT. Translated, it gives CASSRVATDTQYF.

The CDR3 bases are TGTGCCAGCAGACTGACAGGTCCATTCTACGAGCAGTACTTC. This codes for CASRLTGPFYEQYF. V usage is TRBV28 and J usage is TRBJ2-7, with TRBD1 as a possible D gene (6 bases). V lost 6 bases and J lost 3, with 15 bases in between. There are 14 residues in the CDR3. CDR1 and CDR2 (germline): MDHEN, SYDVKM.

This chain joins TRBV5-1 and TRBJ2-5, with a tentative D call TRBD1 (6 bases). V lost 3 bases to trimming and J lost 3 bases, with 9 bases between them. CDR3 length: 13 residues. CDR1 and CDR2 (germline): SGHRS, YFSETQ. The CDR3 DNA is TGCGCCAGCAGCTGGACAGCCAAAGAGACCCAGTACTTC. Its protein product is CASSWTAKETQYF.

The chain uses TRBV3-1 (or the pseudogene TRBV3-2) and TRBJ1-2, with 7 bases aligning to TRBD1. This CDR3 has 15 residues. Per the germline V gene, CDR1 is LGHDT and CDR2 is YNNKEL (reference sequence). J gave up 2 bases and V 5 bases, and 8 bases lay outside the gene matches. The CDR3 sequence is CASSYNRGFNYGYTF. CDR3 sequence (DNA): TGTGCCAGCAGCTATAACAGGGGATTCAACTATGGCTACACCTTC.

The chain recombines TRBV2 with TRBJ1-2; D perhaps matches TRBD1 (5 bases). Germline lookup yields CDR1 SNHLY and CDR2 FYNNEI. This CDR3 comprises 15 residues. Trimming removed 6 bases from V and 3 bases from J, with 17 bases in between. As DNA, the CDR3 is TGTGCCAGCAGGGGAGAGAAGGGGAGGGACTATGGCTACACCTTC. The encoded protein is CASRGEKGRDYGYTF.

This clone was seen at least ten times. The gene calls are TRBV2 and TRBJ1-5; a possible D gene is TRBD1 (5 bases). The germline V gene has CDR1 SNHLY and CDR2 FYNNEI. The CDR3 has 13 amino acids. V lost 3 bases to trimming and J lost 5 bases, with 8 bases between them. The CDR3 nucleotides read TGTGCCAGCAGTGACCGGGGGTATCAGCCCCAGCATTTT. Its protein product is CASSDRGYQPQHF.

This sequence joins TRBV5-1 and TRBJ2-3; the match to TRBD2 covers 8 bases. The V gene's germline CDR1 is SGHRS and CDR2 YFSETQ. This CDR3 spans 15 amino acids. V trimming: 0 bases; J trimming: 4 bases; junction bases outside the gene matches: 4. CDR3 protein: CASSLVAGGADTQYF. In nucleotides, the CDR3 is TGCGCCAGCAGCTTGGTGGCGGGGGGAGCAGATACGCAGTATTTT.